This TCR beta chain was sequenced during a study of pediatric ulcerative colitis. At the level of the study: Most patients had pancolitis, and two had left-sided colitis.

Germline loops: CDR1 GTSNPN, CDR2 SVGIG (reference sequence). With 5 bases removed from V and 2 bases from J, the gap between germline ends came to 16 bases. This CDR3 is built from 14 residues. Each sample received Survey-level depth of up to 500,000 reads. Generated by immunoSEQ multiplex PCR, the TCRdb table keeps only in-frame clones and is missing some. This sample has about 64,000 clones, with around 80% found just once. As for this clone: Antigen: not known.

Study-wide results and caveats: Blood samples from two patients yielded substantially fewer templates and were excluded from blood-rectal overlap analysis. In rectum, acute severe colitis had expanded clones and less diversity.

The gene calls are TRBV30 and TRBJ2-7; the D gene is possibly TRBD1 (6 bases). The receptor was isolated from a boy between 5 and 17 years old with moderate ulcerative colitis. Source material: blood. The CDR3 DNA is TGTGCCTGGGAACCCAGGGGAAATGCCTACGAGCAGTACTTC. This codes for CAWEPRGNAYEQYF.